One sample yielded the 11 T cell receptor beta chains listed below, sequenced in a study. In TCRdb, the 5' RACE reads were re-called with MiXCR into one record per CDR3 protein. Seen here are around 44,000 distinct CDR3 sequences, approximately 28% observed once, and the top ten hold roughly 4%. Specimen: tumor-infiltrating memory CD4+ T cells sorted from the breast tumor. This sample's subset: memory CD4+ T cells, CD4+CD45RO+CD25-. These receptors came from a female donor with breast cancer.

This chain links TRBV29-1 with TRBJ2-7, with D perhaps matching TRBD1 (6 bases). CDR1 is SQVTM, CDR2 ANQGSEA, per germline. The CDR3 has 11 residues. The V and J ends lost 3 bases and 4 bases respectively, with 7 bases between them. Here the CDR3 reads CSVDRGYEQYF. DNA of the CDR3: TGCAGCGTTGACAGGGGTTACGAGCAGTACTTC.

V is TRBV7-3 and J is TRBJ2-2, with 9 bases matching TRBD2. V lost 5 bases and J lost 3; bases outside the gene matches: 10. The CDR3 is 17 residues long. The germline CDR1 and CDR2 sequences are SGHTA and FQGTGA. Written as DNA, the CDR3 is TGTGCCAGCAGCCGCCCCTCAGCGGGAGGTTACACCGGGGAGCTGTTTTTT. Its translation is CASSRPSAGGYTGELFF.

The chain joins TRBV10-3 to TRBJ2-1, with D tentatively TRBD1 or TRBD2 (6 bases each). Trimming pared 8 bases from V and 1 base from J, leaving 12 bases between. CDR1 is ENHRY, CDR2 SYGVKD, per germline. The CDR3 contains 14 residues. The CDR3 reads CAIHGGLSYNEQFF. The CDR3 nucleotides are TGTGCCATCCACGGGGGCCTATCCTACAATGAGCAGTTCTTC.

The chain links TRBV4-1 to TRBJ1-6; D not certain. This CDR3 has 16 amino acids. Trimming removed 0 bases from V and 4 bases from J, with 10 bases in between. Germline V gene sequence: CDR1 MGHRA, CDR2 YSYEKL. The CDR3 spells CASSQEEGPYNSPLHF. The CDR3 DNA reads as TGCGCCAGCAGCCAAGAGGAGGGTCCATATAATTCACCCCTCCACTTT.

This clonotype was recorded a few times. CDR3 nucleotides: TGTGCCATCAGCGGCCCCCCAGGGGGCGGCTACTACAATGAGCAGTTCTTC. Its protein product is CAISGPPGGGYYNEQFF. V usage is TRBV10-3 and J usage is TRBJ2-1, with TRBD1 matching 8 bases. CDR3 length equals 17 residues. Per germline, CDR1 ENHRY and CDR2 SYGVKD. The junction had 13 bases not matched to a gene; V was cut back by 6 bases and J by 3 bases.

The chain recombines TRBV7-2 with TRBJ2-3; 8 nucleotides match TRBD1. Per germline, CDR1 SGHTA and CDR2 FQGNSA. With 3 bases clipped from V and 0 bases from J, the junction kept 5 bases outside the gene matches. This CDR3 comprises 16 residues. The DNA for the CDR3 is TGTGCCAGCAGCTTTCAGGGGGCGGTCAGCACAGATACGCAGTATTTT. Translating it yields CASSFQGAVSTDTQYF.

This rearrangement joins TRBV5-1 to TRBJ2-5, with TRBD1 matching over 7 bases. Germline-derived CDR1 and CDR2 are SGHRS and YFSETQ. V dropped 2 bases and J dropped 5; count of bases not matched to a gene: 3. The CDR3 contains 13 residues. The CDR3 DNA reads as TGCGCCAGCAGCTTACAGGGGAGCGAGACCCAGTACTTC. Protein: CASSLQGSETQYF.

This chain links TRBV9 with TRBJ1-4; no firm D call. Trimming took off 3 bases at V and 7 bases at J, with 13 bases between the two ends. Per germline, CDR1 SGDLS and CDR2 YYNGEE. The length of the CDR3 is 14 residues. The CDR3 protein is CASSASDGIEKLFF. The CDR3 DNA reads TGTGCCAGCAGCGCATCGGACGGGATTGAAAAACTGTTTTTT.

V and J are TRBV5-1 and TRBJ2-5; perhaps D is TRBD1 or TRBD2 (5 bases each). This CDR3 has 14 residues. Germline CDR1 is SGHRS and CDR2 is YFSETQ. V was cut by 4 bases and J by 5 bases, with 15 bases left in between. The CDR3 DNA is TGCGCCAGCAGCCCCTATGGGGGTGCGGAGACCCAGTACTTC. Translation gives CASSPYGGAETQYF.

The chain uses TRBV7-2 and TRBJ2-5; 7 nucleotides agree with TRBD2. CDR3 length: 17 residues. The trim removed 5 bases at V and 7 bases at J, leaving 19 bases unmatched. Germline values: CDR1 SGHTA, CDR2 FQGNSA. The DNA of the CDR3 is TGTGCCAGCAGCCCCCAAGGAGGACTAGGTCGTTTTACGACCCAGTACTTC. Its translation: CASSPQGGLGRFTTQYF.

This clonotype was observed a handful of times. This sequence joins TRBV6-5 and TRBJ2-7, with 7 nucleotides matching TRBD2. J gave up 6 bases and V 2 bases, and 10 bases lay outside the gene matches. Germline CDR1 reads MNHEY; CDR2 reads SVGAGI. This CDR3 has 15 residues. The CDR3 loop is CASSYDPGTTAEQYF. For the CDR3, the DNA is TGTGCCAGCAGTTACGACCCGGGGACTACGGCCGAGCAGTACTTC.